This TCR beta chain was obtained from a study of T-cell reconstitution after alpha-beta-depleted transplantation in children. Study-level results: Most T-cell counts and diversity one year after the transplant came from T cells that were newly produced.

Preparation of the TCRbeta library involved a method that used unique molecular identifiers. Each CDR3 protein gets one entry after TCRdb re-called the PCR reads with MiXCR. The repertoire consists of 280,000 or so distinct CDR3 sequences, with about 9.9% occurring once and the leading ten covering around 22%. This clonotype was counted at least ten times. Its antigen is not identified. CDR1 SGHVS and CDR2 FQNEAQ come from the germline V gene. The ends lost 0 bases at V and 4 bases at J; junction bases unmatched: 7. The CDR3 has 16 residues. The source material was peripheral blood, sampled 180 days after TCRalphabeta/CD19-depleted stem cell transplant. The rearrangement uses TRBV7-8 and TRBJ2-7, with 9 bases lining up with TRBD1. This sequence originates from a male patient under 10 years old who had a stem cell transplant for chronic granulomatous disease, so the T cells may come from the graft donor. The CDR3 nucleotides are TGTGCCAGCAGCTTAGCCCCCGGGACAGGGAGGTACGAGCAGTACTTC. Translated, it gives CASSLAPGTGRYEQYF.